The source of this TCR beta chain is a study of cytomegalovirus exposure and HLA in healthy donors. Study-level points and caveats: In a later analysis, TCR beta V- and J-gene trimming showed a link to a missense DCLRE1C variant.

The germline CDR1 and CDR2 sequences are MGHDK and SYGVNS. J lost 7 bases, V lost 7 bases, and 13 bases had no gene match. The length of the CDR3 is 15 residues. Concerning this clone itself: Antigen: not known.

Vbeta (60) and Jbeta (13) primers were used in the PCR. Profiling relied on immunoSEQ multiplex PCR, and the TCRdb table lists in-frame clones only, not all of them. The sample has around 100,000 clones; about 70% are singletons. The sample taken for sequencing was PBMCs. The chain joins TRBV25-1 to TRBJ1-5; 7 nucleotides agree with TRBD1. The origin of this receptor is a man under 40 in good health and CMV-seropositive. The CDR3 coding sequence is TGTGCCAGCAACCCCAGGGGGAAGTGTGAGCAGCCCCAGCATTTT. This codes for CASNPRGKCEQPQHF.